The T cell receptor beta chain under discussion was sequenced for a study of vaccination and CD4 T cells after COVID-19. The treatment is: roughly nine-day PBMC culture with coronavirus spike peptide pools or control peptides (ViraFEST assay). The Oncomine TCR Beta short-read assay was what sequenced the DNA obtained from cultured CD4+ T cells. Each CDR3 protein is one row after TCRdb ran MiXCR on the PCR reads. The sample records 4,000 or so distinct CDR3 sequences, 20% to 25% being singletons. There are 15 residues in the CDR3. V was pared by 4 bases and J by 2 bases, with 15 bases between. Germline V gives CDR1 SNHLY, CDR2 FYNNEI. By share, this clonotype counts as medium-sized (0.01 to 0.1%). Antigen unknown.

The chain recombines TRBV2 with TRBJ2-7; D is unresolved. The specimen was CD4+ T cells from blood, cultured in vitro. The sequence derives from a human donor who had recovered from COVID-19. CDR3 residues: CASSAESLFPYEQYF. The CDR3 DNA reads TGTGCCAGCAGTGCTGAGAGTTTGTTCCCCTACGAGCAGTACTTC.